The source of this T cell receptor beta chain is a study of beta chain features in type 1 diabetes. Study at large: Sorted cells, some 98,000,000 in number, were examined across all samples.

Expressed TCRB transcripts were sequenced because the entire RNA isolate underwent reverse transcription. Repertoires were generated with immunoSEQ multiplex PCR, while TCRdb's copy carries only in-frame clones and drops some. The sample shows about 340,000 clones, approximately 13% of them seen only once. This clone was counted a few times. Antigen specificity is unknown. The CDR3 loop spans 14 amino acids. Trimming took off 7 bases at V and 6 bases at J, with 17 bases between the two ends. The germline V gene encodes CDR1 SGHRS and CDR2 YFSETQ. Study-wide results and limits: Moderate yet significant TCRB CDR3 shortening was seen in Type 1 diabetes patients in all four CD4+ subsets. Whether HLA type influences TCRB rearrangement remained unresolved here.

Sequenced sample: naive CD4+ T cells from blood. This clonotype originated in a woman aged 18 to 35 with type 1 diabetes. The V call is TRBV5-1, the J call TRBJ2-1, with D possibly matching TRBD1 (6 bases). CDR3 nucleotides: TGCGCCAGCGGCACCGGGACACCGGGCAATGAGCAGTTCTTC. This gives the protein CASGTGTPGNEQFF.